These T cell receptor beta chains were read from a single sample in a study of CD8 T cells in Susac syndrome. One entry per CDR3 protein results from TCRdb running MiXCR on the immunoSEQ multiplex PCR reads. Altogether 95,000 to 150,000 distinct CDR3 sequences are present, 96% being singletons, with the ten largest covering about 0.14%. The sequencing input was CD4+ T cells from PBMCs. The receptors stem from a human donor with Susac syndrome. Each CDR3 is given with its conserved first and last residue. The D gene is left open where the match is weak. The size entry is marked missing in some rows and otherwise reads once, few, many or a size class.

NA,NA,TRBJ2-5,TRBV30,TGTGCCTGGAGAAGGGAGACCCAGTACTTC,CAWRRETQYF
NA,NA,TRBJ2-3,TRBV20-1,TGCAGTGCTGTTAAGGGATCGGGAACAGATACGCAGTATTTT,CSAVKGSGTDTQYF
NA,TRBD2,TRBJ2-1,TRBV30,TGTGCCTGGAGTGGGGGACTAGCGGAAGGGTTCTTC,CAWSGGLAEGFF
NA,NA,TRBJ2-2,TRBV7-2,TGTGCCAGCAGCCCCCGCTACAGGGCGGGGGGGGAGCTGTTTTTT,CASSPRYRAGGELFF
NA,NA,TRBJ2-2,TRBV29-1,TGCAGCGCATCCCGAGAACTACCAGCGAACACCGGGGAGCTGTTTTTT,CSASRELPANTGELFF
NA,NA,TRBJ2-7,TRBV12-3/TRBV12-4,TGTGCCAGCAGTCGGGACCCCAGGAGAGAGCAGTACTTC,CASSRDPRREQYF
once,TRBD1,TRBJ1-5,TRBV2,TGTGCCAGCAGGGACAGGGGATATAGCAATCAGCCCCAGCATTTT,CASRDRGYSNQPQHF
NA,NA,TRBJ2-5,TRBV24-1,TGTGCCACCAGCCACCAAGAGACCCAGTACTTC,CATSHQETQYF
NA,NA,TRBJ1-2,TRBV29-1,TGCAGCGTCGGGTTATTCTATGGCTACACCTTC,CSVGLFYGYTF
few,NA,TRBJ2-5,TRBV7-2,TGTGCCAGCAGCTTAGGTCAGGAAGAGACCCAGTACTTC,CASSLGQEETQYF
NA,NA,TRBJ2-1,TRBV4-2,TGTGCCAGCAGCCAAGACCTTGCGGGCGGAACTTCCTACAATGAGCAGTTCTTC,CASSQDLAGGTSYNEQFF
NA,NA,TRBJ2-3,TRBV20-1,TGCAGTGCTAGACCCGGGGTAGCAACAGATACGCAGTATTTT,CSARPGVATDTQYF
NA,NA,TRBJ2-5,TRBV6-5,TGTGCCAGCAGTTACTCCGGCAGGGGAGAGACCCAGTACTTC,CASSYSGRGETQYF
NA,TRBD1,TRBJ2-5,TRBV29-1,TGCAGCGTTGAATATGGGACAGGGGGCCGGGAGACCCAGTACTTC,CSVEYGTGGRETQYF
once,TRBD1,TRBJ1-2,TRBV12-3/TRBV12-4,TGTGCCAGCAGCGAAGGGACAGGGGGTCTACGCTATGGCTACACCTTC,CASSEGTGGLRYGYTF
NA,NA,TRBJ1-1,TRBV20-1,TGCAGTGCCCCATCAGGGCCGGGGAACACTGAAGCTTTCTTT,CSAPSGPGNTEAFF
once,NA,TRBJ1-1,TRBV4-2,TGTGCCAGCAGCCAGGATTTACAGGTAGCGTTGAAAGCTTTCTTT,CASSQDLQVALKAFF
NA,TRBD1,TRBJ2-5,TRBV4-1,TGCGCCAGCAGCCAATACAGGGGGCGCGGGGAGACCCAGTACTTC,CASSQYRGRGETQYF
few,NA,TRBJ2-2,TRBV12-3/TRBV12-4,TGTGCCAGCAGTTTAGGGCGGAACACCGGGGAGCTGTTTTTT,CASSLGRNTGELFF
NA,NA,TRBJ2-7,TRBV20-1,TGCAGTGCTAGCGACGGACACGGGATATTAGAGCAGTACTTC,CSASDGHGILEQYF
NA,NA,TRBJ2-1,TRBV14,TGTGCCAGCAGCCAAGATTATCGTCGGGGGAGGTTCTTC,CASSQDYRRGRFF
NA,TRBD2,TRBJ2-1,TRBV30,TGTGCCTGGAGTACCGTTAGCGGGAGAGCGGGTGAGCAGTTCTTC,CAWSTVSGRAGEQFF
NA,TRBD2,TRBJ2-7,TRBV20-1,TGCAGTGCCCTCCCAACTAGCGCCTACGACGAGCAGTACTTC,CSALPTSAYDEQYF
NA,NA,TRBJ1-1,TRBV29-1,TGCAGCGGCTATGACCGGGGGAACACTGAAGCTTTCTTT,CSGYDRGNTEAFF
NA,TRBD2,TRBJ2-3,TRBV3-1,TGTGCCAGCAGCCGACGGACTAGCTCCGATACGCAGTATTTT,CASSRRTSSDTQYF
NA,TRBD1,TRBJ2-5,TRBV6-6,TGTGCCAGCAGAACCCGGACAGGGAGCTGGGAGACCCAGTACTTC,CASRTRTGSWETQYF
NA,NA,TRBJ2-2,TRBV6-2/TRBV6-3,TGTGCCAGCAGTTACGACGAGGCGTCCGGGGAGCTGTTTTTT,CASSYDEASGELFF
NA,NA,TRBJ1-2,TRBV29-1,TGCAGCGTTGAGAATAACTATGGCTACACCTTC,CSVENNYGYTF
NA,TRBD2,TRBJ2-7,TRBV30,TGTGCCTGGGGCCCATTGGGACTAGCGGGAGGAGAGCAGTACTTC,CAWGPLGLAGGEQYF
NA,TRBD2,TRBJ2-7,TRBV20-1,TGCAGTGCTAGAGATTGGATAGCGGGTAGATACGAGCAGTACTTC,CSARDWIAGRYEQYF
NA,TRBD2,TRBJ2-6,TRBV12-3/TRBV12-4,TGTGCCAGCAGTTTGGCTCTAGCGGGAGCCCACCATGAGGCCAACGTCCTGACTTTC,CASSLALAGAHHEANVLTF
NA,NA,TRBJ1-5,TRBV19,TGTGCCAGTAGTTGGGCAGACGGCCAGCCCCAGCATTTT,CASSWADGQPQHF
NA,NA,TRBJ2-7,TRBV3-1,TGTGCCAGCAGCGGAGGGGGGGTCAGAGAGCAGTACTTC,CASSGGGVREQYF
NA,NA,TRBJ2-3,TRBV5-1,TGCGCCAGCAGCTTGGAATCCACAGGGCATACGCAGTATTTT,CASSLESTGHTQYF
NA,NA,TRBJ1-5,TRBV3-1,TGTGCCAGCAGCCAAGTTTCTGGCAATCAGCCCCAGCATTTT,CASSQVSGNQPQHF
NA,NA,TRBJ1-1,TRBV4-1,TGCGCCAGCAGCCTACGGGACGGACCTCTTGGCACTGAAGCTTTCTTT,CASSLRDGPLGTEAFF
NA,TRBD2,TRBJ2-3,TRBV14,TGTGCCAGTTCTAGCGGGGAGATCACAGATACGCAGTATTTT,CASSSGEITDTQYF
NA,TRBD2,TRBJ2-1,TRBV20-1,TGCAGTGCTTTGACTAGCGGGAAGTACAATGAGCAGTTCTTC,CSALTSGKYNEQFF